These 11 T cell receptor beta chains were all obtained from the same sample, sequenced in a study of T cells in Graves' hyperthyroidism and ophthalmopathy. The CDR3 regions of TCR beta were amplified from RNA transcripts. An initial round of RT-PCR targeting the TCR CDR3 relied on the HTBI primer set. MiXCR, applied by TCRdb to the multiplex PCR reads, yields one record per CDR3 protein. The sample comprises some 340,000 distinct CDR3 sequences, 12% to 15% of which are singletons, and roughly 33% rests with the top ten. Sequencing used blood. The receptors here all came from a woman between 40 and 50 years old with Graves' ophthalmopathy.

This clonotype was seen at least ten times. This chain joins TRBV3-1 and TRBJ2-1, with 14 positions matching TRBD2. The germline V gene has CDR1 LGHDT and CDR2 YNNKEL (reference sequence). This CDR3 contains 18 residues. The trim removed 4 bases at V and 4 bases at J, leaving 9 bases unmatched. This chain's CDR3 is CASSPRLAGGQRYNEQFF. CDR3 nucleotides: TGTGCCAGCAGCCCCCGACTAGCGGGAGGGCAGAGATACAATGAGCAGTTCTTC.

This clonotype was observed a handful of times. The chain employs TRBV10-2 and TRBJ2-7, with 13 nucleotides matching TRBD2. Germline V gene lookup returns CDR1 WSHSY and CDR2 SAAADI. V lost 7 bases to trimming and J lost 1 base; unmatched junction nucleotides: 1. This CDR3 region has 14 residues. In nucleotides, the CDR3 is TGCGCCAGCACGGGACTAGCGGGATCCTACGAGCAGTACTTC. Its protein product is CASTGLAGSYEQYF.

This clonotype occurred many times. The chain carries TRBV27 and TRBJ2-4; TRBD2 aligns across 7 bases. The CDR3 contains 14 residues. Germline CDR1 MNHEY, CDR2 SMNVEV (reference sequence). Germline trimming cut 6 bases from V and 3 bases from J; bases unmatched to any gene: 5. The CDR3 nucleotides are TGTGCCAGCAGGGTTTCGGGGGGCAAAAACATTCAGTACTTC. This encodes CASRVSGGKNIQYF.

This clonotype was counted many times. The chain uses TRBV28 and TRBJ2-1; 8 positions match TRBD2. The CDR3 spans 15 residues. With V trimmed by 6 bases and J by 6 bases, 10 bases remained unmatched. The V gene's germline CDR1 is MDHEN and CDR2 SYDVKM. The CDR3 DNA reads TGTGCCAGCAGAACCTCGGGACTAGGCCCCAATGAGCAGTTCTTC. It yields the protein CASRTSGLGPNEQFF.

CDR3 in amino acids: CSARTGGGLQPQHF. CDR3 nucleotide sequence: TGCAGTGCTAGAACGGGGGGTGGGCTTCAGCCCCAGCATTTT. This chain links TRBV20-1 with TRBJ1-5, with D possibly matching TRBD1 (5 bases). Per the germline V gene, CDR1 is DFQATT and CDR2 is SNEGSKA (reference sequence). V gave up 2 bases and J gave up 6 bases, with 14 bases separating them. The CDR3 runs to 14 residues.

J is TRBJ2-3 and V is TRBV6-5; no reliable D call. Deletions cut 0 bases from V and 2 bases from J, with 6 bases between. There are 14 residues in the CDR3. Germline V gives CDR1 MNHEY, CDR2 SVGAGI. CDR3: CASSYSLNTDTQYF. DNA for the CDR3: TGTGCCAGCAGTTACTCTCTAAACACAGATACGCAGTATTTT.

This chain joins TRBV27 and TRBJ2-2; D is uncertain. The CDR3 loop spans 16 amino acids. Deletions cut 0 bases from V and 0 bases from J, with 8 bases between. From germline, CDR1 is MNHEY and CDR2 SMNVEV (reference sequence). The CDR3 DNA follows: TGTGCCAGCAGTTTATCTGCCAGGACGAACACCGGGGAGCTGTTTTTT. Amino acid sequence: CASSLSARTNTGELFF.

This clonotype was recorded at least ten times. The chain carries TRBV7-8 and TRBJ1-1, with a possible D match to TRBD1 (6 bases). This CDR3 comprises 13 residues. Germline CDR1 is SGHVS and CDR2 is FQNEAQ. The V gene lost 2 bases and the J gene lost 7 bases, with 11 bases spanning the gap. This CDR3 is CASSLQGGIEAFF. Here the CDR3 DNA reads TGTGCCAGCAGCTTACAAGGGGGAATTGAAGCTTTCTTT. Supplemented by reference TRBV7-8 and TRBJ1-1, the full variable domain reads GAGVSQSPRYKVAKRGQDVALRCDPISGHVSLFWYQQALGQGPEFLTYFQNEAQLDKSGLPSDRFFAERPEGSVSTLKIQRTQQEDSAVYLCASSLQGGIEAFFGQGTRLTVV.

The J gene is TRBJ2-1, the V gene TRBV11-2; D might be TRBD1 or TRBD2, each matching 5 bases. CDR3 length: 16 residues. Germline-derived CDR1 and CDR2 are SGHAT and FQNNGV. With 1 base removed from V and 0 bases from J, the gap between germline ends came to 10 bases. CDR3 in DNA: TGTGCCAGCAGCTTAGGTGGGACGAGCTCCTACAATGAGCAGTTCTTC. This codes for CASSLGGTSSYNEQFF.

This clonotype has at least ten counts. This sequence joins TRBV10-2 and TRBJ1-1; D is unclear. The V end lost 0 bases, the J end lost 11 bases, and 10 bases lay between the germline ends. The CDR3 runs to 12 residues. Germline V CDR1 and CDR2: WSHSY, SAAADI. The CDR3 bases are TGCGCCAGCAGTGAGTCTGGATATTTGGCTTTCTTT. Translated, it gives CASSESGYLAFF.

This clonotype was counted ten times or more. This chain links TRBV24-1 with TRBJ2-7, with TRBD2 matching over 7 bases. The V gene's germline CDR1 is KGHDR and CDR2 SFDVKD. The CDR3 spans 13 residues. V lost 5 bases and J lost 2; bases outside the gene matches: 2. The chain's CDR3 is CATSGGGAYEQYF. DNA of the CDR3: TGTGCCACCAGTGGCGGGGGAGCCTACGAGCAGTACTTC.